The entry below gives a single T cell receptor beta chain sequence along with its context. Its specificity is unknown. This record comes from a study of cytomegalovirus exposure and HLA in healthy donors. Findings and caveats of the study: In a later analysis, a genetic analysis reported fewer productive-TCR N-insertions in an Asian-associated ancestry cluster than the cohort average. Cytomegalovirus-associated status was assigned to roughly 160 TCR beta chains.

The PCR contained 60 Vbeta and 13 Jbeta primers. The table came from immunoSEQ multiplex PCR; TCRdb's copy has only in-frame clones and leaves some out. Of approximately 110,000 clones in the sample, roughly 69% were seen once. This CDR3 spans 14 amino acids. Trimming removed 1 base from V and 8 bases from J, with 15 bases in between. Looked up from germline, CDR1 is SGHKS and CDR2 is YYEKEE (reference sequence). The receptor comes from a man aged 25-45 years in good health and CMV-seropositive. The chain has TRBV5-5 and TRBJ2-5; possibly TRBD2 for D (5 bases). Specimen: PBMCs. The chain's CDR3 is CASSLSTAEITQYF. CDR3 sequence (DNA): TGTGCCAGCAGCTTGAGTACAGCGGAAATAACCCAGTACTTC.